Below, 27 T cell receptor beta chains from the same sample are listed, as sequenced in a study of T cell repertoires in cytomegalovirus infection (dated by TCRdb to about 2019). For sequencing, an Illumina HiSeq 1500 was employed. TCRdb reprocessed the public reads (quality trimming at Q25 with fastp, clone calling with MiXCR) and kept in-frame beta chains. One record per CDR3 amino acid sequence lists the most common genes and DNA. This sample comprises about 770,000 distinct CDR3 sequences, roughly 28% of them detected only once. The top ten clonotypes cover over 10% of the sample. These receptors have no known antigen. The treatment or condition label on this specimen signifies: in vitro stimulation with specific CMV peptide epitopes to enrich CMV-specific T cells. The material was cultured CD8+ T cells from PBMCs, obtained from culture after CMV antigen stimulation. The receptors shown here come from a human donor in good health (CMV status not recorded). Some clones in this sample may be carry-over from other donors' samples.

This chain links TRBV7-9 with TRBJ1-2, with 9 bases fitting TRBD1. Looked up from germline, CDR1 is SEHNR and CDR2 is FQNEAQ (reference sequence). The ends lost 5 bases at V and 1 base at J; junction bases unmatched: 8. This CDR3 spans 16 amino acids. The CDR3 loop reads CASSPSDRGFNYGYTF. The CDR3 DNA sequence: TGTGCCAGCAGCCCGTCAGACAGGGGGTTTAACTATGGCTACACCTTC.

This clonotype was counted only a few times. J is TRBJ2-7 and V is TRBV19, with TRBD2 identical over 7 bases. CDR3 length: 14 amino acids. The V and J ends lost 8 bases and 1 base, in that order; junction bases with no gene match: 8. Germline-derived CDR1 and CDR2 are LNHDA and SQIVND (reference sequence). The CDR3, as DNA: TGTGCCAGTGCGGCGGGGGACCCGTCCTACGAGCAGTACTTC. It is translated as CASAAGDPSYEQYF.

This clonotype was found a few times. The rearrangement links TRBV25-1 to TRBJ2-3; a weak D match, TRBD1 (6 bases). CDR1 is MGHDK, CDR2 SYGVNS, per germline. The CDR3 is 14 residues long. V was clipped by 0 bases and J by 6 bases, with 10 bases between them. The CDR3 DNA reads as TGTGCCAGCAGTGAATATTCAGGGGTGGATACGCAGTATTTT. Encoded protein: CASSEYSGVDTQYF.

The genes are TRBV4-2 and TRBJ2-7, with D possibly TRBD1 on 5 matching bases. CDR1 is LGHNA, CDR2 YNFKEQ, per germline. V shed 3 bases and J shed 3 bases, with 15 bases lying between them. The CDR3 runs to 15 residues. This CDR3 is CASSQYRDSVYEQYV. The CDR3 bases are TGTGCCAGCAGCCAGTACAGAGACAGCGTCTACGAGCAGTACGTC.

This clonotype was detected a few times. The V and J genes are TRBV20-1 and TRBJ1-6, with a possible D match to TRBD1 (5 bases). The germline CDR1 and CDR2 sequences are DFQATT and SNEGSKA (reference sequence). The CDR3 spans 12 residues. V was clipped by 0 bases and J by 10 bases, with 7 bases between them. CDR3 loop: CSARDRVSPLHF. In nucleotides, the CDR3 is TGCAGTGCTAGAGACAGGGTCTCACCCCTCCACTTT.

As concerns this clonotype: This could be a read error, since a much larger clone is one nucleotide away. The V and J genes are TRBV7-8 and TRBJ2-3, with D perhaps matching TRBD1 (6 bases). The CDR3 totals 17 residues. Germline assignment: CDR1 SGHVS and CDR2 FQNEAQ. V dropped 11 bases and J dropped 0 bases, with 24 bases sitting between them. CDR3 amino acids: CAGNFKIRDKSTDTQYF. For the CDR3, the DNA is TGTGCCGGCAACTTCAAAATCCGGGACAAGAGCACAGATACGCAGTATTTT.

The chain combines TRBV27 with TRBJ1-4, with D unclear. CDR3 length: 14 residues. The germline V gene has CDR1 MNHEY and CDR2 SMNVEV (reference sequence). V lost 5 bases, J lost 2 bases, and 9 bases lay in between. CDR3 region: CASSRQKTNEKLFF. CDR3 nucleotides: TGTGCCAGCAGTCGCCAGAAGACTAATGAAAAACTGTTTTTT.

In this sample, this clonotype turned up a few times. CDR3 DNA: TGTGCCAGCAGCTTGAGGTGGGAGACAGGGGGCTTGGACACTGAAGCTTTCTTT. Its protein is CASSLRWETGGLDTEAFF. This chain links TRBV11-2 with TRBJ1-1, with 10 bases aligning to TRBD1. V was clipped by 3 bases and J by 3 bases; unmatched bases: 13. Germline CDR1 is SGHAT and CDR2 is FQNNGV. This CDR3 comprises 18 residues.

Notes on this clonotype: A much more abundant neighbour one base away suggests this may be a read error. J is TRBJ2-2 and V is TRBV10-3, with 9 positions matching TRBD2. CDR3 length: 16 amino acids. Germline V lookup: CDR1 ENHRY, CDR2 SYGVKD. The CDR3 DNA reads TGTGCCATCAGTGATCGGCTAGCGGGGAACACCGGGGAGCCGTTTTTT. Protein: CAISDRLAGNTGEPFF.

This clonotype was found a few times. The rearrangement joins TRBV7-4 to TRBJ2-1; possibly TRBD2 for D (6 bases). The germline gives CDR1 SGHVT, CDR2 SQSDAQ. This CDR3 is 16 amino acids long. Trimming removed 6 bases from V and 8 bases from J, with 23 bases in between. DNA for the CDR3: TGTGCCAGCAGTCACCCCTGGGAGTACGGCGGGGATGAGCAGTTCTTC. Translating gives CASSHPWEYGGDEQFF.

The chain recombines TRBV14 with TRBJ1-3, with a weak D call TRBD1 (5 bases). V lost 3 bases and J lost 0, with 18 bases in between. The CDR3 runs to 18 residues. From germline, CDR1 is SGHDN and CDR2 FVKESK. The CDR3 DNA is TGTGCCAGCAGCCAGATACCCGGGACCCCGAGCTCTGGAAACACCATATATTTT. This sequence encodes CASSQIPGTPSSGNTIYF.

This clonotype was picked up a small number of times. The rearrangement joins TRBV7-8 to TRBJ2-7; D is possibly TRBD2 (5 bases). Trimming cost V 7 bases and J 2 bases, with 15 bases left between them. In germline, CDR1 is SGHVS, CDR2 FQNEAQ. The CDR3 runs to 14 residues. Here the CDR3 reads CASTSSADAYEQYV. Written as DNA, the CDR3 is TGTGCCAGCACGTCTTCAGCGGATGCCTACGAGCAGTACGTC.

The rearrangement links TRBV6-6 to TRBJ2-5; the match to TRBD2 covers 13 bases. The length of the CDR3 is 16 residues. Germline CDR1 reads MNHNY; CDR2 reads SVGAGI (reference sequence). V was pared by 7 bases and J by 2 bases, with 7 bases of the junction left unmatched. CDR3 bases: TGTGCCAGCAACTCAGGGGGACTAGCGGGGCAAGAGACCCAGTACTTC. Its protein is CASNSGGLAGQETQYF.

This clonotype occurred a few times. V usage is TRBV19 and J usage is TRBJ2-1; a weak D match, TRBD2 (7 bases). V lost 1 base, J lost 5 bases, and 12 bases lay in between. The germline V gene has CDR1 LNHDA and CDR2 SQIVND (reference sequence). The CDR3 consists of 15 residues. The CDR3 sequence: CASSIAGGLDNEQFF. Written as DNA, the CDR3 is TGTGCCAGTAGTATAGCGGGGGGCCTAGACAATGAGCAGTTCTTC.

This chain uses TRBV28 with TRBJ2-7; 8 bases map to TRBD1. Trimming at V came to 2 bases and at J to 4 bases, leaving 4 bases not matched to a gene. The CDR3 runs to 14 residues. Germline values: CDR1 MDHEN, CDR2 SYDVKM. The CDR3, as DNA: TGTGCCAGCAGTTTACAGGGGGCGAGGTACGAGCAGTACGTC. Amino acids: CASSLQGARYEQYV.

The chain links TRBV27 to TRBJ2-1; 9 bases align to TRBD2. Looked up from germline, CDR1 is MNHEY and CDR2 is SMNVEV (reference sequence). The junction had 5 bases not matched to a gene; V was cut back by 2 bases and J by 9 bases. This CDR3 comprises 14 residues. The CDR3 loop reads CASSLAGGAVEQFF. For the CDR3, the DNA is TGTGCCAGCAGTTTAGCGGGGGGGGCCGTTGAGCAGTTCTTC.

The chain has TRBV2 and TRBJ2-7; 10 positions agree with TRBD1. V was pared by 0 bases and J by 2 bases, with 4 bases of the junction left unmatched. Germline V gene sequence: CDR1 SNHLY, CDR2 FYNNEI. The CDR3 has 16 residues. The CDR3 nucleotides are TGTGCCAGCAGTGAAGCGACCGGGACAGGGGCCTACGAGCAGTACTTC. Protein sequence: CASSEATGTGAYEQYF.

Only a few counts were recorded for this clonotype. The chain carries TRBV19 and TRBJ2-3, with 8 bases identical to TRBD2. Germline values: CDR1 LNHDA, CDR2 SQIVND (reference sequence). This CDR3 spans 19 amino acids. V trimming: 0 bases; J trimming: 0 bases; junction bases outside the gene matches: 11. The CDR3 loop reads CASSIEVFGGALSTDTQYF. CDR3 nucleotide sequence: TGTGCCAGTAGTATAGAGGTCTTCGGGGGGGCCTTAAGCACAGATACGCAGTATTTT.

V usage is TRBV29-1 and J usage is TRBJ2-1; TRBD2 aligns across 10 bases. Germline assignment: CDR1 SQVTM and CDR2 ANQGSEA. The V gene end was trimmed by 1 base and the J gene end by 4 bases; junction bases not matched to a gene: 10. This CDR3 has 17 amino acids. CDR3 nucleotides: TGCAGCGTTGAAGGGCTAGCGGGGGCCCTATTTTACAATGAGCAGTTCTTC. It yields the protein CSVEGLAGALFYNEQFF.

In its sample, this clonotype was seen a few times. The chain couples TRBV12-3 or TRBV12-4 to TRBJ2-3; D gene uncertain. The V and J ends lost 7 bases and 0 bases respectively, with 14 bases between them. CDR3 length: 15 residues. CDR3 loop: CASTLDFTSTDTQYF. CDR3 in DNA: TGTGCCAGCACCCTCGACTTCACTAGCACAGATACGCAGTATTTT.

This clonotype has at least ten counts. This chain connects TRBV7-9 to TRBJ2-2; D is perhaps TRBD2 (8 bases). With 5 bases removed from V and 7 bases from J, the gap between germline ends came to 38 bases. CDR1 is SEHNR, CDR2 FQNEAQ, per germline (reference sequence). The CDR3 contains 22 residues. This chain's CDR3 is CASSPWGPNRGLRLASVGELFF. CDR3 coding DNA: TGTGCCAGCAGCCCCTGGGGACCGAACAGGGGACTCCGACTAGCGTCTGTCGGGGAGCTGTTTTTT.

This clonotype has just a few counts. The CDR3 here is CASSWPGGRLFF. The DNA for the CDR3 is TGTGCCAGCAGCTGGCCGGGGGGGCGGCTGTTTTTT. This chain links TRBV5-4 with TRBJ2-2, with 8 bases that match TRBD2. The ends lost 3 bases at V and 13 bases at J; junction bases unmatched: 5. CDR1 is SGHNT and CDR2 is YYREEE in the germline V gene (reference sequence). The CDR3 runs to 12 residues.

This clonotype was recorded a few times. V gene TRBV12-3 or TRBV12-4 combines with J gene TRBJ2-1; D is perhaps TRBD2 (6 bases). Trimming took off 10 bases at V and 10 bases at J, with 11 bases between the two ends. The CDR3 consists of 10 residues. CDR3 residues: CATEAGEQFF. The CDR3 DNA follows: TGTGCCACCGAGGCGGGGGAGCAGTTCTTC.

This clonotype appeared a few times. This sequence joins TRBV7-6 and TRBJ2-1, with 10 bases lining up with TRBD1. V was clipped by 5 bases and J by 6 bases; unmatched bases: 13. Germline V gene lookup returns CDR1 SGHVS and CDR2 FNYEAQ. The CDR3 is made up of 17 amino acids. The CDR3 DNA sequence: TGTGCCAGCAGCGCTCGCCTCGGGACAGGGGAGGGCAATGAGCAGTTCTTC. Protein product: CASSARLGTGEGNEQFF.

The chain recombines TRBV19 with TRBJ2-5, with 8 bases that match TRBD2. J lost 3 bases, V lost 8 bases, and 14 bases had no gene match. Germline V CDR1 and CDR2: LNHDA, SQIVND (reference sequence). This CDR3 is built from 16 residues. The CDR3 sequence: CASSSRQRGGEETQYF. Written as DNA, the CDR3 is TGTGCCAGTTCCTCCCGCCAACGGGGGGGTGAAGAGACCCAGTACTTC.

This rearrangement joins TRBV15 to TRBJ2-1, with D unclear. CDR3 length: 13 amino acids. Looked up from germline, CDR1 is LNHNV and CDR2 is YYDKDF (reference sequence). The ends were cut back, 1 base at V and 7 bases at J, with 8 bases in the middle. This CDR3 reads CATSRVRKNEQFF. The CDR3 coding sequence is TGTGCCACCAGCAGAGTCCGGAAAAATGAGCAGTTCTTC. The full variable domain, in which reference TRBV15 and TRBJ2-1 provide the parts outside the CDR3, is DAMVIQNPRYQVTQFGKPVTLSCSQTLNHNVMYWYQQKSSQAPKLLFHYYDKDFNNEADTPDNFQSRRPNTSFCFLDIRSPGLGDTAMYLCATSRVRKNEQFFGPGTRLTVL.

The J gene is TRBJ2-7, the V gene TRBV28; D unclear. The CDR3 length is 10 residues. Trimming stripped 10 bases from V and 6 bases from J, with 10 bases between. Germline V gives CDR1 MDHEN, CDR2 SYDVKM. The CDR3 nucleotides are TGTGCCACCTTCCTCCTCGAGCAGTACGTC. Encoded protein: CATFLLEQYV.